This T cell receptor beta chain was sequenced during a study of Ad26.COV2.S vaccination and SARS-CoV-2 variants. Overall study context: The donor belonged to the COV1001 Ad26.COV2.S trial arm. Into the muscle, Ad26.COV2.S was dosed once or twice, 56 days apart. Whole-study findings and limits: Breadth measured for non-spike TCRs was similar across vaccine and placebo recipients.

Comments on this clone: Its antigen is still unknown.

This sample's treatment: 15 to 20 received Ad26.COV2.S at low or high dose, single or two shots; roughly five received placebo; per-sample allocation not given. It was on day 63 after the first vaccine or placebo injection that samples were taken. An 18-55-year-old adult in Boston served as donor. Sequencing used immunoSEQ multiplex PCR; TCRdb keeps in-frame clones, though not all of them. The table lists about 330,000 clones, almost 90% of them singletons. The germline V and J ends were trimmed by 5 bases and 3 bases, with 11 bases remaining between them. This CDR3 is built from 13 residues. The germline V gene encodes CDR1 LNHDA and CDR2 SQIVND (reference sequence).

The receptor's source is a person between 18 and 65 years old who received the Ad26.COV2.S COVID-19 vaccine or a placebo. The sample in question was peripheral blood, obtained in a trial of Ad26.COV2.S vaccine versus placebo. The rearrangement joins TRBV19 to TRBJ2-7; possible D gene TRBD1, 5 bases. This CDR3 is CASSAGLFYEQYF. The CDR3 region has the DNA TGTGCCAGTAGTGCAGGGTTGTTCTACGAGCAGTACTTC. The full variable domain, its missing parts supplied by reference TRBV19 and TRBJ2-7, is DGGITQSPKYLFRKEGQNVTLSCEQNLNHDAMYWYRQDPGQGLRLIYYSQIVNDFQKGDIAEGYSVSREKKESFPLTVTSAQKNPTAFYLCASSAGLFYEQYFGPGTRLTVT.